This T cell receptor beta chain is drawn from a study of post-analysis software for immune sequencing data. Study context: Multiple sclerosis in the patients followed relapsing-remitting, secondary progressive and progressive-relapsing courses.

Carried by the TCR beta cDNA libraries were unique molecular identifiers. TCRdb re-analysed the PCR reads in MiXCR, keeping a single row per CDR3 protein. The sample holds 550,000 to 700,000 distinct CDR3 sequences; about 44% are singletons and the top ten take roughly 1.8%. This TCR derives from a girl aged 5 to 17 with multiple sclerosis. The sequenced material came from blood.

The CDR3 loop is CSAIAGGNNEQFF. In nucleotides, the CDR3 is TGCAGTGCTATAGCGGGAGGGAACAATGAGCAGTTCTTC. The V call is TRBV20-1, the J call TRBJ2-1; 11 bases agree with TRBD2. V was clipped by 4 bases and J by 5 bases; unmatched bases: 1. Germline CDR1 and CDR2: DFQATT and SNEGSKA (reference sequence). The CDR3 sequence is 13 residues long.